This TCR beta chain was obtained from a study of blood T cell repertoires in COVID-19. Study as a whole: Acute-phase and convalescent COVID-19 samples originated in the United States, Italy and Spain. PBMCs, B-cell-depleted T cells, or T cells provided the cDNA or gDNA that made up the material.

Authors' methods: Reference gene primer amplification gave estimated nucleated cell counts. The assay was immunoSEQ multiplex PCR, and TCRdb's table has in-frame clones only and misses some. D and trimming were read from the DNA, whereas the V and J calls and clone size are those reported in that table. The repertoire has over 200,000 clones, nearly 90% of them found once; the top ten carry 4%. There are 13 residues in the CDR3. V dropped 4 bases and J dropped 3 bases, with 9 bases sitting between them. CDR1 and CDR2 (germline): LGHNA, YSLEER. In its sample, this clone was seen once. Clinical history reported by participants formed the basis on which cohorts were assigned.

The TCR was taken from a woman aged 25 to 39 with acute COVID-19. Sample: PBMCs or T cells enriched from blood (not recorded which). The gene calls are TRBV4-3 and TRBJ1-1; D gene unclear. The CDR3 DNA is TGCGCCAGCAGCCCGGGAGGGTACACTGAAGCTTTCTTT. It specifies CASSPGGYTEAFF.